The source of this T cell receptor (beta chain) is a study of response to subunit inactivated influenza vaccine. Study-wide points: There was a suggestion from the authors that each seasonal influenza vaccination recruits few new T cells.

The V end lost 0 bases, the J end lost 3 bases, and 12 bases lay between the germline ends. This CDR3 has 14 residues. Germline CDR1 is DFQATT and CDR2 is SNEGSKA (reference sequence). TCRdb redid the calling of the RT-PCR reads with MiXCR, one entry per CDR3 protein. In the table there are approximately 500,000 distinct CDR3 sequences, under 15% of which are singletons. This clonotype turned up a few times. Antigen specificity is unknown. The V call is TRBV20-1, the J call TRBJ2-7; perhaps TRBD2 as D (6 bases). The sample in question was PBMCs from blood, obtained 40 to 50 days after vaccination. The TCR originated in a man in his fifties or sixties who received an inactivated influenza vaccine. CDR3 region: CSARDVRGSYEQYF. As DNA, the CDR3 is TGCAGTGCTAGAGATGTGCGGGGCAGCTACGAGCAGTACTTC.